This entry concerns a single T cell receptor (beta chain). This specimen belongs to a study of blood T cell repertoires in COVID-19. Study overall: Sample material is recorded as cDNA or gDNA derived from T cells, B-cell-depleted T cells, or PBMCs.

Measured with immunoSEQ multiplex PCR; TCRdb has only the in-frame clones, and not every one. The sample records around 360,000 clones, 70% to 90% being singletons. J lost 7 bases, V lost 4 bases, and 9 bases had no gene match. The length of the CDR3 is 16 residues. Germline V gene data show CDR1 as LGHDT and CDR2 as YNNKEL (reference sequence). The V gene is TRBV3-1 (or the pseudogene TRBV3-2), the J gene TRBJ2-7; 14 bases align to TRBD2. Material for sequencing was peripheral blood. The TCR originated in a woman under 40 with COVID-19, enrolled during active disease. CDR3 in DNA: TGTGCCAGCAGCCCCGGGACTAGCGGGAGTCTTGAAGAGCAGTACTTC. Translation gives CASSPGTSGSLEEQYF.